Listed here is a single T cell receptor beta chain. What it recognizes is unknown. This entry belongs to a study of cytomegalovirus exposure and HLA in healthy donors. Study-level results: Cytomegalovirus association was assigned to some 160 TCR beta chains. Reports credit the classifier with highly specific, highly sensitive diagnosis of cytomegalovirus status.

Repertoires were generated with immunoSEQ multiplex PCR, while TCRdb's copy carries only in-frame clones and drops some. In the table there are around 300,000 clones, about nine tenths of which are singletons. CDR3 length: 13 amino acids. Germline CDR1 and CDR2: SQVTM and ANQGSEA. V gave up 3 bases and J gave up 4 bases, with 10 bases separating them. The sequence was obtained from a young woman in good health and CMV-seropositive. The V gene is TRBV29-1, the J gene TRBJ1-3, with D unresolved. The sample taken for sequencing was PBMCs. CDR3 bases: TGCAGCGTTGACGAGGCTAACGGAAACACCATATATTTT. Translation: CSVDEANGNTIYF.